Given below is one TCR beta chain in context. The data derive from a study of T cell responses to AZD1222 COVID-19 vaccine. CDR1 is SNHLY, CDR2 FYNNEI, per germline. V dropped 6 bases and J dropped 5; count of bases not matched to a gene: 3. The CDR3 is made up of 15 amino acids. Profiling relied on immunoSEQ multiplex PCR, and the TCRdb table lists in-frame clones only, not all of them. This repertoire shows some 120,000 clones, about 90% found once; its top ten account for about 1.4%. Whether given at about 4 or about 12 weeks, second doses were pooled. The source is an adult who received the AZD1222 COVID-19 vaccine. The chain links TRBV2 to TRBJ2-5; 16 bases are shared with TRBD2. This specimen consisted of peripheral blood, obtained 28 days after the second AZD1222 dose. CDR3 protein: CASSGTSGREETQYF. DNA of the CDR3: TGTGCCAGCAGCGGGACTAGCGGGAGGGAGGAGACCCAGTACTTC.